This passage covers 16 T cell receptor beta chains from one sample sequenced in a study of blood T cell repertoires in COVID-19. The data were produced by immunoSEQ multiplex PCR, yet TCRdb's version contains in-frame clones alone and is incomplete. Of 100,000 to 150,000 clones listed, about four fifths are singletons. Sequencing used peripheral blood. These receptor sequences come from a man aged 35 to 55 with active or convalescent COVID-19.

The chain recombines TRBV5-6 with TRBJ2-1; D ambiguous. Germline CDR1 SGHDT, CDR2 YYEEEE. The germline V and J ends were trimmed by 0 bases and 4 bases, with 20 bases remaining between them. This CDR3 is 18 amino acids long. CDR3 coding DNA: TGTGCCAGCAGCTTGGCCCTTTGGCAGCAAGACTTATACAATGAGCAGTTCTTC. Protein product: CASSLALWQQDLYNEQFF.

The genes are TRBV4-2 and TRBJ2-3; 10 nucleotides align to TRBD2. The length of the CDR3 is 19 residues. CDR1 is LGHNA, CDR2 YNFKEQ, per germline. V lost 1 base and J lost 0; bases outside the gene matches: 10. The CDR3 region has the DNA TGTGCCAGCAGCCAAGTGATGGCTAGCGGGGGCCTTAGCACAGATACGCAGTATTTT. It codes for CASSQVMASGGLSTDTQYF.

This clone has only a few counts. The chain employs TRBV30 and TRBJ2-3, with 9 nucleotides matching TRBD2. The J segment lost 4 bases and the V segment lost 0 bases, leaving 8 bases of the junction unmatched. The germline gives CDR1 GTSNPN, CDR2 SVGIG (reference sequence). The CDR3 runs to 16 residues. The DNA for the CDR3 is TGTGCCTGGAGTGTACCGGGGCGGGGGGGCCCAGATACGCAGTATTTT. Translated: CAWSVPGRGGPDTQYF.

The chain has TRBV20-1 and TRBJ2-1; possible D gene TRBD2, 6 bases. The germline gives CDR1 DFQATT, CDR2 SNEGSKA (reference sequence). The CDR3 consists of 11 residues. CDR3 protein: CSSPGVGEQFF. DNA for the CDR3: TGCAGCAGCCCGGGGGTTGGTGAGCAGTTCTTC.

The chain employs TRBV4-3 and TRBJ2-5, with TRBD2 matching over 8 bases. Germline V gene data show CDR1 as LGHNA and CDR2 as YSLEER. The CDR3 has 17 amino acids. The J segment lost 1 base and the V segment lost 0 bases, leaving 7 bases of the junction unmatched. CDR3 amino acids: CASSQDWLAGVQETQYF. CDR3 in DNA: TGCGCCAGCAGCCAAGATTGGCTAGCGGGTGTCCAAGAGACCCAGTACTTC.

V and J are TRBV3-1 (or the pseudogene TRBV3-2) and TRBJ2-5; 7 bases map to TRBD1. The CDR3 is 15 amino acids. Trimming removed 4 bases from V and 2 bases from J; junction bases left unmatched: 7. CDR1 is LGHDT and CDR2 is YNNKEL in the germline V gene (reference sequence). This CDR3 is CASSRGQEIQETQYF. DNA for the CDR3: TGTGCCAGCAGCCGAGGACAGGAGATACAAGAGACCCAGTACTTC.

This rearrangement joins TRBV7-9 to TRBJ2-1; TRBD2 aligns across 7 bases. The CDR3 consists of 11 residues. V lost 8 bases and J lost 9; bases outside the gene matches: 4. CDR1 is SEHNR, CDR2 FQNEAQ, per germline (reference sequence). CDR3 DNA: TGTGCCAGCGACCTAGCGGCTGAGCAGTTCTTC. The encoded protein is CASDLAAEQFF.

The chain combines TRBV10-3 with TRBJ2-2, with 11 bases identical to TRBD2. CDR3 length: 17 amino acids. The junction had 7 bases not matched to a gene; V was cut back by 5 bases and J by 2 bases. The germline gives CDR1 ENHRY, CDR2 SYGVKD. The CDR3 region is CAISKLAGEINTGELFF. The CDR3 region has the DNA TGTGCCATCAGTAAACTAGCGGGGGAGATTAACACCGGGGAGCTGTTTTTT.

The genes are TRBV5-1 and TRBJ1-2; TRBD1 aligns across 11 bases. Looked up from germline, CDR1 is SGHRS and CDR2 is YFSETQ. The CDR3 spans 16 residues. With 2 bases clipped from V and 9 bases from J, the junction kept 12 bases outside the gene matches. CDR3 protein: CASSLPSGTGGESYTF. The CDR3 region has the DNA TGCGCCAGCAGCTTACCTTCAGGGACAGGGGGAGAGAGCTACACCTTC.

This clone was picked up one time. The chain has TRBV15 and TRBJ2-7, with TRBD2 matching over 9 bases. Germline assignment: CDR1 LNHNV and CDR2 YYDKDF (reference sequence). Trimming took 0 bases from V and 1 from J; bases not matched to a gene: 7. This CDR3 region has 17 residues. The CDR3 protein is CATSREPSGALSYEQYF. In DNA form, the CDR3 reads TGTGCCACCAGCAGAGAGCCTAGCGGGGCCCTGTCCTACGAGCAGTACTTC.

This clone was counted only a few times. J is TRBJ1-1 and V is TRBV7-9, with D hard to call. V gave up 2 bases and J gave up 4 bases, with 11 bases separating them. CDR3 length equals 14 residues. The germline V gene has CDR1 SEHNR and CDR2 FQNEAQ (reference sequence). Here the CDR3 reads CASSLSGDGTEAFF. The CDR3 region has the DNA TGTGCCAGCAGCTTATCCGGAGATGGCACTGAAGCTTTCTTT.

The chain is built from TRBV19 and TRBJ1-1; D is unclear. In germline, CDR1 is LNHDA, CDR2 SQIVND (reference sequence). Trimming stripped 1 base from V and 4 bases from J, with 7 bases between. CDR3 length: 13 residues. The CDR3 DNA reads TGTGCCAGTAGTATAGGGCATGGCACTGAAGCTTTCTTT. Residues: CASSIGHGTEAFF. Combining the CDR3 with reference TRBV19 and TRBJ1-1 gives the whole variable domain DGGITQSPKYLFRKEGQNVTLSCEQNLNHDAMYWYRQDPGQGLRLIYYSQIVNDFQKGDIAEGYSVSREKKESFPLTVTSAQKNPTAFYLCASSIGHGTEAFFGQGTRLTVV.

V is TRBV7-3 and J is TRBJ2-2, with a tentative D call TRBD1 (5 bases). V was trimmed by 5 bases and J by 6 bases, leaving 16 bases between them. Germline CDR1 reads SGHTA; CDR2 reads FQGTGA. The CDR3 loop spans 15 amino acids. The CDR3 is CASSPHRSGAGELFF. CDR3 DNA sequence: TGTGCCAGCAGCCCTCACAGGAGTGGGGCCGGGGAGCTGTTTTTT.

This CDR3 is CASSEPPGLVNEQYF. CDR3 coding DNA: TGTGCCAGCAGCGAGCCTCCGGGACTAGTAAACGAGCAGTACTTC. The chain couples TRBV21-1 to TRBJ2-7; TRBD2, the D gene given by the table, was not confirmed from the DNA. TRBV21-1 is reported as a pseudogene. CDR3 length equals 15 residues.

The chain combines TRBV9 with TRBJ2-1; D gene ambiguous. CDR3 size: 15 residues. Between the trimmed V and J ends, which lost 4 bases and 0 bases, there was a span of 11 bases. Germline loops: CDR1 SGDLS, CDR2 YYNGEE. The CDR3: CASSLTGSSYNEQFF. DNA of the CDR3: TGTGCCAGCAGCCTGACTGGAAGCTCCTACAATGAGCAGTTCTTC.

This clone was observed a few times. CDR3 loop: CASSVRGQGAIGSYNEQFF. In nucleotides, the CDR3 is TGTGCCAGCAGCGTAAGAGGACAGGGGGCGATAGGATCCTACAATGAGCAGTTCTTC. The V call is TRBV7-6, the J call TRBJ2-1, with 11 bases aligning to TRBD1. The CDR3 contains 19 residues. Trimming cost V 5 bases and J 1 base; bases outside gene matches: 13. The germline V gene has CDR1 SGHVS and CDR2 FNYEAQ.